The 9 T cell receptor beta chains given below trace back to one sample, sequenced in a study of T cell changes during pregnancy in multiple sclerosis. Only in-frame clones appear in the TCRdb table, and some are missing; sequencing was by immunoSEQ multiplex PCR. The sample has around 57,000 clones, around 93% seen once. Sequences were derived from CD4+ T cells from peripheral blood mononuclear cells, sampled after pregnancy. The receptor source for this set is a female donor in good health, enrolled as a control in a pregnancy study.

The gene calls are TRBV19 and TRBJ2-7; 8 bases line up with TRBD2. This CDR3 is 15 amino acids long. Germline V lookup: CDR1 LNHDA, CDR2 SQIVND (reference sequence). J lost 2 bases, V lost 3 bases, and 6 bases had no gene match. CDR3 residues: CASSIEAGVTYEQYF. CDR3 DNA sequence: TGTGCCAGTAGTATTGAAGCGGGGGTGACCTACGAGCAGTACTTC. Variable domain in full (rest from reference TRBV19 and TRBJ2-7): DGGITQSPKYLFRKEGQNVTLSCEQNLNHDAMYWYRQDPGQGLRLIYYSQIVNDFQKGDIAEGYSVSREKKESFPLTVTSAQKNPTAFYLCASSIEAGVTYEQYFGPGTRLTVT.

This chain joins TRBV6-6 and TRBJ2-1; 10 bases match TRBD1. Trimming removed 6 bases from V and 8 bases from J; junction bases left unmatched: 10. This CDR3 has 15 amino acids. From germline, CDR1 is MNHNY and CDR2 SVGAGI (reference sequence). The CDR3 spells CASRPGQGNTDEQFF. CDR3 DNA sequence: TGTGCCAGCAGGCCGGGACAGGGGAATACGGATGAGCAGTTCTTC.

The CDR3 loop reads CASSTQGGAGELFF. The CDR3 region has the DNA TGTGCCAGTAGCACCCAGGGAGGGGCCGGGGAGCTGTTTTTT. This chain links TRBV19 with TRBJ2-2, with 7 bases identical to TRBD2. Trimming cost V 6 bases and J 6 bases; bases outside gene matches: 7. This CDR3 is 14 amino acids long. CDR1 and CDR2 (germline): LNHDA, SQIVND (reference sequence).

This clone was detected only once. Other DNA variants within this sample encode the same CDR3. J is TRBJ1-2 and V is TRBV20-1; D gene ambiguous. CDR1 and CDR2 from the germline V gene are DFQATT and SNEGSKA (reference sequence). Trimming took off 3 bases at V and 7 bases at J, with 6 bases between the two ends. This CDR3 contains 10 residues. The CDR3 is CSASGGGYTF. The CDR3 bases are TGCAGTGCTAGCGGCGGTGGCTACACCTTC.

This chain connects TRBV19 to TRBJ2-2, with D possibly TRBD1 on 8 matching bases. Trimming stripped 9 bases from V and 1 base from J, with 15 bases between. Germline V CDR1 and CDR2: LNHDA, SQIVND (reference sequence). The CDR3 length is 15 residues. In DNA, the CDR3 is TGTGCCAGCTACAGGGGGGGTAGGAACACCGGGGAGCTGTTTTTT. Translating it yields CASYRGGRNTGELFF.

For the CDR3, the DNA is TGTGCCAGCGGTGGACAGACGAACACTGAAGCTTTCTTT. It yields the protein CASGGQTNTEAFF. The chain carries TRBV6-5 and TRBJ1-1, with D possibly TRBD1 on 6 matching bases. The CDR3 sequence is 13 residues long. Trimming removed 8 bases at V and 1 base at J, with 11 bases between. Germline values: CDR1 MNHEY, CDR2 SVGAGI.

The rearrangement joins TRBV5-1 to TRBJ2-1; 7 bases agree with TRBD2. The CDR3 has 14 residues. The germline CDR1 and CDR2 sequences are SGHRS and YFSETQ. With 5 bases clipped from V and 7 bases from J, the junction kept 9 bases outside the gene matches. As DNA, the CDR3 is TGCGCCAGCAGAGGCGGGGGTCTGGGAAATGAGCAGTTCTTC. Protein: CASRGGGLGNEQFF.

CDR3 sequence reads: CASSLAITGNQPQHF. The CDR3 DNA reads TGTGCCAGCAGCTTAGCCATCACAGGGAATCAGCCCCAGCATTTT. V gene TRBV11-2 combines with J gene TRBJ1-5; perhaps TRBD1 as D (6 bases). Trimming took 1 base from V and 4 from J, leaving 11 bases between them. The CDR3 runs 15 residues. Looked up from germline, CDR1 is SGHAT and CDR2 is FQNNGV.

The DNA of the CDR3 is TGCGCCAGCAGCTTGGGGACAGATTTCTATGGCTACACCTTC. Protein: CASSLGTDFYGYTF. The genes are TRBV5-1 and TRBJ1-2; perhaps TRBD1 as D (6 bases). The CDR3 is made up of 14 amino acids. The germline V gene encodes CDR1 SGHRS and CDR2 YFSETQ. Between the trimmed V and J ends, which lost 0 bases and 4 bases, there was a span of 10 bases.